This T cell receptor beta chain was observed in a study of graft-versus-host responses after intestinal transplantation. Study information: Recipients received multivisceral, liver-intestinal, or isolated intestinal transplants. Every transplant recipient was induced with anti-thymocyte globulin, then maintained on tacrolimus and steroids for two to four years. Study-wide results and caveats: Researchers found peak circulating GvH clone levels linked to early post-transplant HvG declines. Detected in recipient marrow were GvH clones, some of which were first observed in ileum or blood.

The V gene lost 4 bases and the J gene lost 4 bases, with 10 bases spanning the gap. This CDR3 has 13 residues. The germline CDR1 and CDR2 sequences are SGHRS and YFSETQ. Produced via immunoSEQ multiplex PCR; TCRdb's table is partial and in-frame only. In the table there are about 110,000 clones, 93% of which are singletons. Points on this clone: Antigen: not known.

The rearrangement uses TRBV5-1 and TRBJ2-3, with D maybe TRBD2 (5 bases). This TCR was recovered from a human donor who received an intestinal transplant. The material was unstimulated CD8+ T cells sorted from spleen or lymph node cells, obtained before intestinal transplant. The CDR3 DNA follows: TGCGCCAGCAGCCTCCCTAGCCCAGATACGCAGTATTTT. Translating gives CASSLPSPDTQYF.